The rows below give T cell receptor beta chains drawn from one sample of a study of human T cells and chemical hapten exposure. TCRdb reanalysed the RACE reads using MiXCR and keeps one entry per CDR3 protein. The profile shows nearly 95,000 distinct CDR3 sequences, 11% of them singletons. The sample here was whole blood, taken in connection with sensitization to the hapten diphenylcyclopropenone (DPC). The receptor source for this set is a man aged 40-55 years with alopecia areata. Some clones in this sample may be carry-over from other donors' samples. Both conserved end residues are part of each CDR3. The order of the fields is CDR3 DNA, CDR3 protein, clone size, D gene, J gene, V gene. D genes are given only for firm matches. Only some rows state a clone size, as once, few, many or a class for expanded clones.

cdr3_nt: TGTGCCAGCAGCTTAGTTGGTGGGAGGACAACAGATACGCAGTATTTT; cdr3_aa: CASSLVGGRTTDTQYF; clone_size: NA; d_call: NA; j_call: TRBJ2-3; v_call: TRBV7-2
cdr3_nt: TGTGCCAGCAGTCACTCCCCTAGCGGGAGTGCGCAAGAGACCCAGTACTTC; cdr3_aa: CASSHSPSGSAQETQYF; clone_size: NA; d_call: TRBD2; j_call: TRBJ2-5; v_call: TRBV6-2/TRBV6-3
cdr3_nt: TGCGCCAGCAGCCAATTAGGGACAAGCACAGATACGCAGTATTTT; cdr3_aa: CASSQLGTSTDTQYF; clone_size: NA; d_call: NA; j_call: TRBJ2-3; v_call: TRBV4-3
cdr3_nt: TGCAGCGTTGTCCCAGGACAGTGGAGGAACACTGAAGCTTTCTTT; cdr3_aa: CSVVPGQWRNTEAFF; clone_size: NA; d_call: NA; j_call: TRBJ1-1; v_call: TRBV29-1
cdr3_nt: TGCAGTGCTAGAGATCCTTGGGGGGTGGGCACTGAAGCTTTCTTT; cdr3_aa: CSARDPWGVGTEAFF; clone_size: NA; d_call: NA; j_call: TRBJ1-1; v_call: TRBV20-1
cdr3_nt: TGTGCCAGCAGCTTAGCCGGGACAGGGGGGATTGCCGGGGAGACCCAGTACTTC; cdr3_aa: CASSLAGTGGIAGETQYF; clone_size: few; d_call: TRBD1; j_call: TRBJ2-5; v_call: TRBV7-2
cdr3_nt: TGTGCCAGCAGCTTATCGACAGGCTGGGGCACTGAAGCTTTCTTT; cdr3_aa: CASSLSTGWGTEAFF; clone_size: NA; d_call: NA; j_call: TRBJ1-1; v_call: TRBV7-6
cdr3_nt: TGTGCCAGCAGTTCGGACCTAACGAACACTGAAGCTTTCTTT; cdr3_aa: CASSSDLTNTEAFF; clone_size: few; d_call: NA; j_call: TRBJ1-1; v_call: TRBV6-2/TRBV6-3
cdr3_nt: TGTGCCACCAAACAGGGGGACGGCAATGAGCAGTTCTTC; cdr3_aa: CATKQGDGNEQFF; clone_size: NA; d_call: TRBD1; j_call: TRBJ2-1; v_call: TRBV6-2/TRBV6-3
cdr3_nt: TGTGCCAGCAGCCCCCGACCCATAGATACGCAGTATTTT; cdr3_aa: CASSPRPIDTQYF; clone_size: few; d_call: NA; j_call: TRBJ2-3; v_call: TRBV14
cdr3_nt: TGTGCCAGCCTGGCGGGAGAACCAGATACGCAGTATTTT; cdr3_aa: CASLAGEPDTQYF; clone_size: NA; d_call: TRBD2; j_call: TRBJ2-3; v_call: TRBV18
cdr3_nt: TGTGCCAGCAGTTGGGGACTAATGGGGGAGCTGTTTTTT; cdr3_aa: CASSWGLMGELFF; clone_size: few; d_call: TRBD2; j_call: TRBJ2-2; v_call: TRBV25-1
cdr3_nt: TGTGCCAGCAGTTACGGGGGCAATCAGCCCCAGCATTTT; cdr3_aa: CASSYGGNQPQHF; clone_size: many; d_call: NA; j_call: TRBJ1-5; v_call: TRBV6-2/TRBV6-3
cdr3_nt: TGTGCCAGCAGCCAAGATCTGGCGGGAGTTATCACAGATACGCAGTATTTT; cdr3_aa: CASSQDLAGVITDTQYF; clone_size: many; d_call: TRBD2; j_call: TRBJ2-3; v_call: TRBV3-1
cdr3_nt: TGTGCCAGCAGCTTAACAGGGATGAACACTGAAGCTTTCTTT; cdr3_aa: CASSLTGMNTEAFF; clone_size: many; d_call: NA; j_call: TRBJ1-1; v_call: TRBV7-3
cdr3_nt: TGTGCCAGCAGCTTAGTTGGGCAGGGAATGCGGGAGACCCAGTACTTC; cdr3_aa: CASSLVGQGMRETQYF; clone_size: NA; d_call: NA; j_call: TRBJ2-5; v_call: TRBV7-2
cdr3_nt: TGTGCCAGCAGCTTTGAACTCCACTACAATGAGCAGTTCTTC; cdr3_aa: CASSFELHYNEQFF; clone_size: few; d_call: NA; j_call: TRBJ2-1; v_call: TRBV7-9
cdr3_nt: TGTGCCAGCAGTATACCACCTCCCAACTCTCAGCCCCAGCATTTT; cdr3_aa: CASSIPPPNSQPQHF; clone_size: few; d_call: NA; j_call: TRBJ1-5; v_call: TRBV28
cdr3_nt: TGTGCCAGCAGTTATATGATGTTCTCTGGAAACACCATATATTTT; cdr3_aa: CASSYMMFSGNTIYF; clone_size: NA; d_call: NA; j_call: TRBJ1-3; v_call: TRBV6-5
cdr3_nt: TGTGCCAGCAGCTTAGTCGGAGGGGAGGCTCGGGACTATGGCTACACCTTC; cdr3_aa: CASSLVGGEARDYGYTF; clone_size: NA; d_call: NA; j_call: TRBJ1-2; v_call: TRBV7-9
cdr3_nt: TGTGCCAGCAGTACTGGACCAAGCAATGAGCAGTTCTTC; cdr3_aa: CASSTGPSNEQFF; clone_size: few; d_call: NA; j_call: TRBJ2-1; v_call: TRBV6-2/TRBV6-3
cdr3_nt: TGTGCCAGTAGTATCGCAGTTAATCAGCCCCAGCATTTT; cdr3_aa: CASSIAVNQPQHF; clone_size: few; d_call: NA; j_call: TRBJ1-5; v_call: TRBV19
cdr3_nt: TGTGCCAGCAGCTCACGCGGGGCCCCTCCTAGCAAAAACATTCAGTACTTC; cdr3_aa: CASSSRGAPPSKNIQYF; clone_size: NA; d_call: NA; j_call: TRBJ2-4; v_call: TRBV7-9
cdr3_nt: TGCAGCGGCGAAGGACTAGTCGGTGGGGAGCTGTTTTTT; cdr3_aa: CSGEGLVGGELFF; clone_size: many; d_call: TRBD2; j_call: TRBJ2-2; v_call: TRBV29-1
cdr3_nt: TGTGCCAGCAGTAACCTAGCGGGAGGGTTCGCAGATACGCAGTATTTT; cdr3_aa: CASSNLAGGFADTQYF; clone_size: NA; d_call: TRBD2; j_call: TRBJ2-3; v_call: TRBV28
cdr3_nt: TGTGCCAGTAACGCTCTCAATCAGCCCCAGCATTTT; cdr3_aa: CASNALNQPQHF; clone_size: few; d_call: NA; j_call: TRBJ1-5; v_call: TRBV19
cdr3_nt: TGCGCCAGCACTCTCTCAGGGCCCAGAAAGAACACTGAAGCTTTCTTT; cdr3_aa: CASTLSGPRKNTEAFF; clone_size: NA; d_call: NA; j_call: TRBJ1-1; v_call: TRBV5-1
cdr3_nt: TGTGCCAGCAGTTTATCCCCGGCGTTAGCGGGACCTCAAGAGACCCAGTACTTC; cdr3_aa: CASSLSPALAGPQETQYF; clone_size: NA; d_call: TRBD2; j_call: TRBJ2-5; v_call: TRBV27
cdr3_nt: TGTGCCAGTTGGACGGCTACCTACGAGCAGTACTTC; cdr3_aa: CASWTATYEQYF; clone_size: NA; d_call: NA; j_call: TRBJ2-7; v_call: TRBV6-5
cdr3_nt: TGTGCCAGCAGCCAATCTTATAGCAATCAGCCCCAGCATTTT; cdr3_aa: CASSQSYSNQPQHF; clone_size: many; d_call: NA; j_call: TRBJ1-5; v_call: TRBV4-2
cdr3_nt: TGTGCCAGTAAATCGGGACAGCCGGGACAGCCCCAGCATTTT; cdr3_aa: CASKSGQPGQPQHF; clone_size: few; d_call: TRBD1; j_call: TRBJ1-5; v_call: TRBV19
cdr3_nt: TGTGCCAGTAAAGTTCTGACACCATATAATTCACCCCTCCACTTT; cdr3_aa: CASKVLTPYNSPLHF; clone_size: many; d_call: NA; j_call: TRBJ1-6; v_call: TRBV28
cdr3_nt: TGTGCCAGCAGTAAACAGGGTAACTATGGCTACACCTTC; cdr3_aa: CASSKQGNYGYTF; clone_size: NA; d_call: NA; j_call: TRBJ1-2; v_call: TRBV27
cdr3_nt: TGTGCCAGCGGTCGGGTAGGGGGGCAAGAGACCCAGTACTTC; cdr3_aa: CASGRVGGQETQYF; clone_size: few; d_call: NA; j_call: TRBJ2-5; v_call: TRBV12-3/TRBV12-4
cdr3_nt: TGCGCCAGCAGCTTCAGTGGGACACTCGGGGAGCTGTTTTTT; cdr3_aa: CASSFSGTLGELFF; clone_size: few; d_call: NA; j_call: TRBJ2-2; v_call: TRBV5-1
cdr3_nt: TGTGCCAGCAGCTTTGGGGCACAAGAGACCCAGTACTTC; cdr3_aa: CASSFGAQETQYF; clone_size: NA; d_call: NA; j_call: TRBJ2-5; v_call: TRBV7-3
cdr3_nt: TGTGCCAGCAGCCTCTCACCTCAGGGGGCACCCTACAATGAGCAGTTCTTC; cdr3_aa: CASSLSPQGAPYNEQFF; clone_size: NA; d_call: TRBD1; j_call: TRBJ2-1; v_call: TRBV6-6
cdr3_nt: TGTGCCAGCAGCTTAATAGCGGGCAGGGCCTTGAACACTGAAGCTTTCTTT; cdr3_aa: CASSLIAGRALNTEAFF; clone_size: few; d_call: NA; j_call: TRBJ1-1; v_call: TRBV7-8
cdr3_nt: TGTGCCAGCGCTGCGGGGGGGAGCACAGATACGCAGTATTTT; cdr3_aa: CASAAGGSTDTQYF; clone_size: NA; d_call: TRBD2; j_call: TRBJ2-3; v_call: TRBV6-6
cdr3_nt: TGTGCCAGCAGTTTCTCATCAGCATTGAACACTGAAGCTTTCTTT; cdr3_aa: CASSFSSALNTEAFF; clone_size: many; d_call: NA; j_call: TRBJ1-1; v_call: TRBV12-3/TRBV12-4
cdr3_nt: TGCAGTGCTCCGGGAGGAAACACTGAAGCTTTCTTT; cdr3_aa: CSAPGGNTEAFF; clone_size: many; d_call: NA; j_call: TRBJ1-1; v_call: TRBV20-1